Listed below are T cell receptor beta chains from one sample, sequenced in a study of shared clonotypes between healthy human individuals. Profiling relied on immunoSEQ multiplex PCR, and the TCRdb table lists in-frame clones only, not all of them. The repertoire has 2 million to 3 million clones, 93% of them found once; the top ten carry about 0.34%. Source material: naive CD4+ T cells from PBMCs. These receptors originate from a man aged 18 to 29 in good health. Some clones in this sample may be carry-over from other donors' samples. The CDR3 runs from the conserved cysteine through the conserved F or W. The D gene is left open where the match is weak. Clone size is stated in some rows and not others, as once, few, many or a class when expanded.

cdr3_aa: CASSFTGSQGYGYTF; cdr3_nt: TGTGCCAGCAGCTTTACAGGGTCTCAAGGCTATGGCTACACCTTC; v_call: TRBV7-2; d_call: .; clone_size: .; j_call: TRBJ1-2
cdr3_aa: CASSSMDRGYNEQFF; cdr3_nt: TGCGCCAGCAGCTCGATGGACAGGGGGTACAATGAGCAGTTCTTC; v_call: TRBV5-1; d_call: TRBD1; clone_size: .; j_call: TRBJ2-1
cdr3_aa: CASTGDSTDTQYF; cdr3_nt: TGTGCCAGCACCGGAGACAGCACAGATACGCAGTATTTT; v_call: TRBV2; d_call: .; clone_size: .; j_call: TRBJ2-3
cdr3_aa: CASSTRTSGRGDTQYF; cdr3_nt: TGTGCCAGCAGCACCCGGACTAGCGGGAGGGGCGATACGCAGTATTTT; v_call: TRBV11-3; d_call: TRBD2; clone_size: .; j_call: TRBJ2-3
cdr3_aa: CASRDTGTPNTEAFF; cdr3_nt: TGTGCCAGCAGGGATACCGGGACACCGAACACTGAAGCTTTCTTT; v_call: TRBV6-1; d_call: .; clone_size: .; j_call: TRBJ1-1
cdr3_aa: CASSYQGKNTEAFF; cdr3_nt: TGTGCCAGCAGCTATCAGGGGAAGAACACTGAAGCTTTCTTT; v_call: TRBV6-5; d_call: .; clone_size: .; j_call: TRBJ1-1
cdr3_aa: CASSQVLADRAGELFF; cdr3_nt: TGCGCCAGCAGCCAAGTACTAGCGGATAGGGCCGGGGAGCTGTTTTTT; v_call: TRBV4-1; d_call: TRBD2; clone_size: .; j_call: TRBJ2-2
cdr3_aa: CSVEWERPPTQYF; cdr3_nt: TGCAGCGTTGAATGGGAGAGACCTCCTACGCAGTATTTT; v_call: TRBV29-1; d_call: .; clone_size: once; j_call: TRBJ2-3
cdr3_aa: CASSIPGLDTDTQYF; cdr3_nt: TGTGCCAGCAGCATCCCGGGACTAGACACAGATACGCAGTATTTT; v_call: TRBV5-4; d_call: TRBD2; clone_size: .; j_call: TRBJ2-3
cdr3_aa: CASSSQFTSTNEKLFF; cdr3_nt: TGTGCCAGCAGCAGCCAATTCACTTCAACTAATGAAAAACTGTTTTTT; v_call: TRBV5-4; d_call: .; clone_size: once; j_call: TRBJ1-4
cdr3_aa: CASSLAALAGGNEQFF; cdr3_nt: TGCGCCAGCAGCTTGGCCGCACTAGCGGGAGGCAATGAGCAGTTCTTC; v_call: TRBV5-1; d_call: TRBD2; clone_size: .; j_call: TRBJ2-1
cdr3_aa: CASSQGGLATLVNEQFF; cdr3_nt: TGTGCCAGCAGCCAAGGCGGACTAGCAACACTAGTAAATGAGCAGTTCTTC; v_call: TRBV7-9; d_call: TRBD2; clone_size: .; j_call: TRBJ2-1
cdr3_aa: CASSEAFQGAETQYF; cdr3_nt: TGTGCCAGCAGTGAAGCGTTCCAGGGGGCAGAGACCCAGTACTTC; v_call: TRBV2; d_call: TRBD1; clone_size: .; j_call: TRBJ2-5
cdr3_aa: CASSSPGTAQETQYF; cdr3_nt: TGTGCCAGTAGTTCGCCCGGGACAGCCCAAGAGACCCAGTACTTC; v_call: TRBV19; d_call: TRBD1; clone_size: .; j_call: TRBJ2-5
cdr3_aa: CASSLSWGSSYEQYF; cdr3_nt: TGTGCCAGCAGTTTATCTTGGGGAAGCTCCTACGAGCAGTACTTC; v_call: TRBV28; d_call: .; clone_size: .; j_call: TRBJ2-7
cdr3_aa: CASSQHLGDTEAFF; cdr3_nt: TGTGCCAGCAGTCAACACCTGGGGGACACTGAAGCTTTCTTT; v_call: TRBV7-3; d_call: .; clone_size: .; j_call: TRBJ1-1
cdr3_aa: CASRESAAIKPNEQFF; cdr3_nt: TGTGCCAGCAGAGAGTCGGCGGCCATAAAGCCCAATGAGCAGTTCTTC; v_call: TRBV4-2; d_call: .; clone_size: .; j_call: TRBJ2-1
cdr3_aa: CASSLGFEGDYTF; cdr3_nt: TGCGCCAGCAGCTTGGGTTTTGAGGGGGACTACACCTTC; v_call: TRBV5-1; d_call: .; clone_size: .; j_call: TRBJ1-2
cdr3_aa: CASSPSRLSYEQYF; cdr3_nt: TGTGCCAGCAGCCCTAGTAGGCTCTCCTACGAGCAGTACTTC; v_call: TRBV7-6; d_call: .; clone_size: .; j_call: TRBJ2-7
cdr3_aa: CASSLSLSGTYEQYF; cdr3_nt: TGTGCCAGCAGCTTAAGTCTTAGCGGGACCTACGAGCAGTACTTC; v_call: TRBV7-2; d_call: TRBD2; clone_size: .; j_call: TRBJ2-7
cdr3_aa: CASSPTPDYEQYF; cdr3_nt: TGCGCCAGCAGCCCCACCCCCGACTACGAGCAGTACTTC; v_call: TRBV5-1; d_call: .; clone_size: .; j_call: TRBJ2-7
cdr3_aa: CASSPPYSGNTIYF; cdr3_nt: TGTGCCAGCAGTCCCCCCTACTCTGGAAACACCATATATTTT; v_call: TRBV28; d_call: .; clone_size: .; j_call: TRBJ1-3
cdr3_aa: CASSSGSAGQENTEAFF; cdr3_nt: TGTGCCAGCAGTTCGGGGTCGGCCGGGCAGGAGAACACTGAAGCTTTCTTT; v_call: TRBV28; d_call: .; clone_size: .; j_call: TRBJ1-1
cdr3_aa: CASKAWGGRTEAFF; cdr3_nt: TGTGCCAGCAAGGCGTGGGGGGGGCGTACTGAAGCTTTCTTT; v_call: TRBV6-1; d_call: .; clone_size: .; j_call: TRBJ1-1
cdr3_aa: CASSQDPSQRGPYEQYF; cdr3_nt: TGTGCCAGCAGCCAAGACCCCTCCCAGCGGGGGCCCTACGAGCAGTACTTC; v_call: TRBV14; d_call: TRBD2; clone_size: once; j_call: TRBJ2-7
cdr3_aa: CASSLVGTAQETQYF; cdr3_nt: TGCGCCAGCAGCTTGGTCGGGACAGCTCAAGAGACCCAGTACTTC; v_call: TRBV5-1; d_call: TRBD1; clone_size: .; j_call: TRBJ2-5
cdr3_aa: CASSDAGADTQYF; cdr3_nt: TGTGCCAGCAGCGATGCGGGGGCAGATACGCAGTATTTT; v_call: TRBV9; d_call: TRBD2; clone_size: .; j_call: TRBJ2-3
cdr3_aa: CASSPVGVGGGNNEQFF; cdr3_nt: TGTGCCAGCAGCCCGGTAGGGGTAGGGGGAGGAAACAATGAGCAGTTCTTC; v_call: TRBV9; d_call: .; clone_size: .; j_call: TRBJ2-1
cdr3_aa: CAISESGLLGRGNEQFF; cdr3_nt: TGTGCCATCAGTGAGTCTGGCCTGCTGGGAAGGGGCAATGAGCAGTTCTTC; v_call: TRBV10-3; d_call: .; clone_size: once; j_call: TRBJ2-1
cdr3_aa: CASLLAGDVYPEQYF; cdr3_nt: TGTGCCAGCCTACTAGCGGGAGATGTTTATCCCGAGCAGTACTTC; v_call: TRBV21-1; d_call: .; clone_size: .; j_call: TRBJ2-7
cdr3_aa: CASSLVSGRTDTQYF; cdr3_nt: TGTGCCAGCAGCTTAGTCAGCGGACGCACAGATACGCAGTATTTT; v_call: TRBV7-9; d_call: .; clone_size: .; j_call: TRBJ2-3
cdr3_aa: CSVGGGPYEQYF; cdr3_nt: TGCAGCGTCGGGGGGGGCCCCTACGAGCAGTACTTC; v_call: TRBV29-1; d_call: TRBD2; clone_size: .; j_call: TRBJ2-7
cdr3_aa: CASSLDGLNTEAFF; cdr3_nt: TGCGCCAGCAGCCTGGACGGATTGAACACTGAAGCTTTCTTT; v_call: TRBV5-1; d_call: .; clone_size: .; j_call: TRBJ1-1
cdr3_aa: CASSLGGQKGAQYF; cdr3_nt: TGCGCCAGCAGCTTGGGCGGCCAGAAAGGGGCCCAGTACTTC; v_call: TRBV5-1; d_call: .; clone_size: .; j_call: TRBJ2-5
cdr3_aa: CASSLSSGRALLNEQFF; cdr3_nt: TGCGCCAGCAGCTTATCTAGCGGGAGGGCCTTGTTGAATGAGCAGTTCTTC; v_call: TRBV5-1; d_call: TRBD2; clone_size: .; j_call: TRBJ2-1
cdr3_aa: CASSVRGRDPYGYTF; cdr3_nt: TGTGCCAGCAGCGTGAGAGGAAGGGACCCCTATGGCTACACCTTC; v_call: TRBV9; d_call: .; clone_size: .; j_call: TRBJ1-2
cdr3_aa: CASSALLGGETQYF; cdr3_nt: TGTGCCAGCAGTGCACTTTTAGGCGGCGAGACCCAGTACTTC; v_call: TRBV25-1; d_call: .; clone_size: .; j_call: TRBJ2-5
cdr3_aa: CASTGRGTNTGELFF; cdr3_nt: TGTGCCAGCACGGGCAGGGGAACCAACACCGGGGAGCTGTTTTTT; v_call: TRBV2; d_call: .; clone_size: few; j_call: TRBJ2-2
cdr3_aa: CASSLSAGAGELFF; cdr3_nt: TGCGCCAGCAGCTTGTCGGCAGGGGCCGGGGAGCTGTTTTTT; v_call: TRBV5-1; d_call: .; clone_size: few; j_call: TRBJ2-2
cdr3_aa: CASSQIQGGGTEAFF; cdr3_nt: TGTGCCAGCAGCCAGATACAGGGAGGGGGCACTGAAGCTTTCTTT; v_call: TRBV5-4; d_call: .; clone_size: .; j_call: TRBJ1-1
cdr3_aa: CASSASGLAGNEQFF; cdr3_nt: TGTGCCAGCAGCGCATCCGGACTAGCGGGCAATGAGCAGTTCTTC; v_call: TRBV9; d_call: TRBD2; clone_size: .; j_call: TRBJ2-1
cdr3_aa: CASSPERNTGELFF; cdr3_nt: TGTGCCAGCTCACCAGAGAGGAACACCGGGGAGCTGTTTTTT; v_call: TRBV18; d_call: .; clone_size: .; j_call: TRBJ2-2